The clone carrying this TCR beta chain showed up many times. As yet, its antigen is unknown. Newly diagnosed hyperthyroidism donors, aged 18 to 65, duration under 2 months. RNA transcripts were the template, and TCR beta CDR3 regions were amplified from them. HTBI primers were used in a first-round RT-PCR, which preceded a second-round multiplex PCR. TCRdb itself ran the multiplex PCR reads through MiXCR, one entry per CDR3 protein. The data show about 1.1 million distinct CDR3 sequences, 35% to 40% seen once. This sample was taken from a study of Graves' ophthalmopathy and Graves' hyperthyroidism. Study-wide background: If no ophthalmopathy appeared within 18 months of follow-up, hyperthyroidism was termed stable.

Whole-study results and caveats: Sensitivity reached just under 90% and specificity over 65% for a 13-signature model separating ophthalmopathy from stable hyperthyroidism. The majority of expanded thyroid clonotypes above 0.001 frequency also occurred in blood.

Trimming took 2 bases from V and 1 from J, leaving 11 bases between them. The CDR3 covers 15 residues. The sequenced sample consisted of peripheral blood or thyroid tissue (not recorded which). The sequence was collected from an adult man with Graves' hyperthyroidism. V usage is TRBV12-3 or TRBV12-4 and J usage is TRBJ1-2; D possibly corresponds to TRBD1 (5 bases). The CDR3 loop reads CASSLSGGGNYGYTF. For the CDR3, the DNA is TGTGCCAGCAGTTTATCGGGGGGGGGTAACTATGGCTACACCTTC.